These T cell receptor beta chains were read from a single sample in a study of technical replicates of blood from a handful of donors. This table comes from immunoSEQ multiplex PCR, and its TCRdb copy is limited to in-frame clones, with some not included. The sample carries about 100,000 clones, under 96% recorded once. The sample consisted of T cells isolated from PBMCs. These receptors were taken from a human donor in good health. The CDR3 runs from the conserved cysteine through the conserved F or W. D genes are given only for firm matches. Clone size, where shown, is once, few, many, or a class for clones that have expanded.

CDR3 length	D gene	V gene	J gene	clone size	CDR3 protein
15	TRBD1	TRBV5-1	TRBJ1-1	-	CASSAGTAQNTEAFF
13	-	TRBV19	-	-	CASSDSQYYEQYF
10	-	TRBV20-1	TRBJ1-1	once	CSAGGRRAFF
15	-	TRBV4-2	TRBJ1-4	once	CASSQVGGTNEKLFF
15	-	TRBV9	TRBJ2-3	-	CASSGMGRSTDTQYF
13	-	TRBV19	TRBJ1-5	-	CASSIERSQPQHF
17	TRBD2	TRBV11-2	TRBJ2-3	-	CASSSGLAGGPADTQYF
15	TRBD1	TRBV5-1	TRBJ1-6	-	CASSSGQGGNSPLHF
16	TRBD2	TRBV9	TRBJ2-1	-	CASSDVRSGGYNEQFF
13	TRBD1	TRBV6-5	TRBJ2-7	-	CASSFGRGYEQYF
17	TRBD1	TRBV29-1	TRBJ2-4	-	CSAGFGQGAGGKNIQYF
14	-	TRBV6-4	TRBJ2-3	-	CASSDSTVTDTQYF
16	TRBD2	TRBV27	TRBJ2-3	-	CASASYPAGPTDTQYF
11	-	TRBV30	TRBJ1-1	-	CAWSVIREAFF
18	TRBD2	TRBV2	TRBJ2-7	once	CASTGKREALPWTYEQYF
15	-	TRBV7-6	TRBJ2-2	-	CASSFSWEPTGELFF
14	-	TRBV25-1	TRBJ1-5	-	CASSEWGGNQPQHF
14	TRBD2	TRBV7-2	TRBJ2-7	-	CASSLAGGPREQYF
17	-	TRBV12-5	TRBJ2-2	-	CASGLSGWRDHTGELFF
15	-	TRBV5-1	TRBJ2-1	once	CASSLGQGSYNEQFF
14	-	TRBV7-6	TRBJ2-1	-	CASSGLAGANEQFF
15	TRBD1	TRBV7-8	TRBJ1-3	-	CASSLTGGSGNTIYF
16	-	TRBV28	TRBJ1-5	-	CASSFIGTKGNQPQHF
15	-	TRBV6-1	TRBJ1-6	-	CASSEGTPRDSPLHF
13	-	TRBV19	TRBJ2-5	-	CASSIHSQETQYF
14	-	TRBV19	TRBJ1-1	-	CASRRDSFYTEAFF
12	-	TRBV6-1	TRBJ1-5	once	CASSEDSRPQHF
16	-	TRBV18	TRBJ2-5	-	CASSPERVQMGETQYF
18	-	TRBV21-1	TRBJ1-5	-	CASSKHPRRRSPNQPQHF
14	TRBD2	TRBV2	TRBJ2-7	-	CAMQAGDLRDEQYF
14	-	TRBV7-9	TRBJ2-1	-	CASNKQQGHNEQFF
18	TRBD1	TRBV4-1	TRBJ2-1	-	CASSRGPGQGSSYNEQFF
15	-	TRBV19	TRBJ2-7	once	CASRRTGIREAEQYF
14	-	TRBV4-1	TRBJ2-7	-	CASSPGEGSYEQYF
16	-	TRBV11-3	TRBJ1-1	-	CASSIPRRGRNTEAFF
13	TRBD1	TRBV6-5	TRBJ2-7	-	CASSYGTGYEQYF
15	-	TRBV9	TRBJ2-2	-	CASSGSDRPTGELFF
15	TRBD1	TRBV16	TRBJ1-2	-	CASSRSPQGADGYTF
16	TRBD2	TRBV15	TRBJ2-3	-	CATSGGLAGLTDTQYF
15	TRBD2	TRBV27	TRBJ2-1	once	CASSSSPGLAGEQFF
15	TRBD1	TRBV10-1	TRBJ2-7	-	CASSESQQGAGEQYF
17	-	TRBV2	TRBJ1-1	-	CASRDWTGQKQNTEAFF
14	TRBD2	TRBV5-1	TRBJ2-1	-	CASSLYGGGNEQFF
12	-	TRBV5-1	TRBJ2-5	-	CASSSTGETQYF
17	TRBD1	TRBV27	TRBJ1-2	-	CASSLFQGAPGNYGYTF
11	-	TRBV29-1	TRBJ1-1	-	CSVGPRREAFF
14	-	TRBV27	TRBJ2-3	-	CASMRLSYTDTQYF
15	-	TRBV7-3	TRBJ1-6	-	CASSRTSSGSSPLHF
16	-	TRBV5-1	TRBJ1-5	-	CASSPLGPDSNQPQHF
15	TRBD2	TRBV11-2	TRBJ2-7	-	CASSRASGRGYEQYF
15	TRBD1	TRBV5-4	TRBJ1-1	-	CASSLDKGAWTEAFF
16	-	TRBV4-1	TRBJ2-1	-	CASSQEPQGYYNEQFF
11	TRBD1	TRBV20-1	TRBJ2-7	-	CSARTGGEQYF
15	-	TRBV9	TRBJ1-2	-	CASSEYGTPPLGYTF
15	TRBD2	TRBV6-1	TRBJ2-3	-	CASSEFGGRTDTQYF
15	-	TRBV7-6	TRBJ2-3	-	CASSLGQLLTDTQYF
14	-	TRBV11-2	TRBJ2-7	-	CASSTPRGSYEQYF
15	-	TRBV9	TRBJ2-1	-	CASSGTIGNYNEQFF
16	-	TRBV5-1	TRBJ2-3	-	CASSLSVSLDSDTQYF
14	TRBD1	TRBV6-6	TRBJ1-1	-	CASSPGQGWTEAFF